Below, 27 T cell receptor beta chains from the same sample are listed, as sequenced in a study of early T cells in non-severe SARS-CoV-2 infection. Each CDR3 protein gets one entry after TCRdb re-called the 5' RACE reads with MiXCR. The sample has around 82,000 distinct CDR3 sequences, approximately 14% seen once. Material for sequencing was whole blood. These receptors all stem from an adult who was a healthcare worker with PCR-confirmed SARS-CoV-2 infection or an uninfected control (not recorded which).

J is TRBJ2-5 and V is TRBV7-7, with TRBD1 as a possible D gene (5 bases). V lost 5 bases and J lost 6, with 13 bases in between. Looked up from germline, CDR1 is SSHAT and CDR2 is FNYEAQ (reference sequence). The CDR3 spans 13 residues. This chain's CDR3 is CASSPGQKKTQYF. Written as DNA, the CDR3 is TGTGCCAGCAGCCCAGGACAAAAGAAGACCCAGTACTTC. Full variable domain (remainder filled in from reference TRBV7-7 and TRBJ2-5): GAGVSQSPRYKVTKRGQDVTLRCDPISSHATLYWYQQALGQGPEFLTYFNYEAQPDKSGLPSDRFSAERPEGSISTLTIQRTEQRDSAMYRCASSPGQKKTQYFGPGTRLLVL.

This clonotype was counted a few times. The chain couples TRBV30 to TRBJ2-2, with D unresolved. The V end lost 0 bases, the J end lost 5 bases, and 4 bases lay between the germline ends. The CDR3 length is 12 residues. Germline CDR1 GTSNPN, CDR2 SVGIG (reference sequence). As DNA, the CDR3 is TGTGCCTGGAGTGTTCGTACCGGGGAGCTGTTTTTT. Amino acid sequence: CAWSVRTGELFF. Filled out from reference TRBV30 and TRBJ2-2, the complete variable domain reads SQTIHQWPATLVQPVGSPLSLECTVEGTSNPNLYWYRQAAGRGLQLLFYSVGIGQISSEVPQNLSASRPQDRQFILSSKKLLLSDSGFYLCAWSVRTGELFFGEGSRLTVL.

This clonotype was seen a few times. The junction shows a germline mismatch at one end, possibly a read error. J is TRBJ1-1 and V is TRBV4-1, with TRBD1 as a possible D gene (6 bases). Germline values: CDR1 MGHRA, CDR2 YSYEKL. CDR3 length equals 18 residues. CDR3 coding DNA: TGCGCCAGCTCTCCAATTGGGTTTCGACAGGCGCTGAACACTGAAGTTTTCTTT. As protein: CASSPIGFRQALNTEVFF.

V is TRBV5-1 and J is TRBJ1-1; 8 bases align to TRBD1. The CDR3 runs to 13 residues. Unmatched junction bases numbered 5, after V lost 7 bases and J lost 3 bases. Germline CDR1 and CDR2: SGHRS and YFSETQ. CDR3 coding DNA: TGCGCCAGCGTGGGACAGGAGTACACTGAAGCTTTCTTT. This sequence encodes CASVGQEYTEAFF.

This clonotype turned up a few times. The chain recombines TRBV5-5 with TRBJ2-5; no clear D gene. Trimming removed 3 bases at V and 3 bases at J, with 12 bases between. This CDR3 spans 14 amino acids. Germline loops: CDR1 SGHKS, CDR2 YYEKEE (reference sequence). The CDR3 sequence: CASSSVALEETQYF. CDR3 coding DNA: TGTGCCAGCAGCTCGGTGGCTTTAGAAGAGACCCAGTACTTC.

J is TRBJ1-6 and V is TRBV7-8; TRBD1 is a possible D gene (6 bases). This CDR3 spans 15 amino acids. CDR1 SGHVS and CDR2 FQNEAQ come from the germline V gene. Trimming pared 4 bases from V and 10 bases from J, leaving 17 bases between. The CDR3 reads CASSSPGQLGSPLHF. CDR3 nucleotides: TGTGCCAGCAGCTCACCGGGACAACTGGGCTCACCCCTCCACTTT.

This chain links TRBV3-1 with TRBJ2-1; TRBD1 matches 8 bases. The germline V gene encodes CDR1 LGHDT and CDR2 YNNKEL (reference sequence). With 4 bases clipped from V and 3 bases from J, the junction kept 5 bases outside the gene matches. The CDR3 runs to 15 residues. The chain's CDR3 is CASSLDRAIYNEQFF. The CDR3 coding sequence is TGTGCCAGCAGCCTGGACAGGGCAATCTACAATGAGCAGTTCTTC.

This clonotype occurred a few times. The genes are TRBV29-1 and TRBJ1-2, with D possibly being TRBD1 (5 bases). CDR3 length equals 13 residues. Germline V lookup: CDR1 SQVTM, CDR2 ANQGSEA. Trimming removed 7 bases from V and 6 bases from J, with 18 bases in between. The CDR3 loop is CSAYIRVVDGYTF. DNA of the CDR3: TGCAGCGCTTACATCAGGGTCGTTGATGGCTACACCTTC.

This clonotype has a handful of counts. The V and J genes are TRBV29-1 and TRBJ1-5; D gene unclear. Trimming took 4 bases from V and 1 from J, leaving 8 bases between them. The germline gives CDR1 SQVTM, CDR2 ANQGSEA. CDR3 size: 13 residues. The CDR3 protein is CSVGRGSNQPQHF. In DNA form, the CDR3 reads TGCAGCGTTGGGCGAGGGAGCAATCAGCCCCAGCATTTT.

The rearrangement joins TRBV27 to TRBJ1-1; 8 bases are a match to TRBD1. Germline V CDR1 and CDR2: MNHEY, SMNVEV (reference sequence). V lost 8 bases and J lost 4; bases outside the gene matches: 12. The CDR3 spans 15 residues. CDR3 DNA: TGTGCCAGCTCCGACGGACAGGGCAGGACCACTGAAGCTTTCTTT. Its translation: CASSDGQGRTTEAFF.

This clonotype showed up just a few times. The chain recombines TRBV7-9 with TRBJ2-7; D gene ambiguous. Germline V gene data show CDR1 as SEHNR and CDR2 as FQNEAQ (reference sequence). Trimming removed 5 bases from V and 0 bases from J, with 11 bases in between. CDR3 length equals 14 residues. In nucleotides, the CDR3 is TGTGCCAGCAGCCCAAATAGGAGCTCCTACGAGCAGTACGTC. Protein product: CASSPNRSSYEQYV.

The CDR3 nucleotides read TGTGCCAGCAGACCACAATGGGGGCCTAGCACAGATACGCAGTATTTT. Translating it yields CASRPQWGPSTDTQYF. The rearrangement joins TRBV6-1 to TRBJ2-3, with a tentative D call TRBD1 (6 bases). V lost 6 bases and J lost 0, with 16 bases in between. Germline CDR1 is MNHNS and CDR2 is SASEGT. The CDR3 covers 16 residues.

The chain employs TRBV6-1 and TRBJ2-5; D uncertain. The CDR3 has 14 residues. Germline V gives CDR1 MNHNS, CDR2 SASEGT. With 10 bases removed from V and 1 base from J, the gap between germline ends came to 16 bases. DNA for the CDR3: TGTGCCACCCACAGAGCCAGCTCCCAAGAGACCCAGTACTTC. Translation: CATHRASSQETQYF.

This clonotype was found a few times. The genes are TRBV7-2 and TRBJ1-2, with D perhaps matching TRBD1 (5 bases). V dropped 2 bases and J dropped 0 bases, with 10 bases sitting between them. The CDR3 has 15 residues. The germline gives CDR1 SGHTA, CDR2 FQGNSA. The DNA for the CDR3 is TGTGCCAGCAGCTTAAGTGGGGGAACTAACTATGGCTACACCTTC. Protein: CASSLSGGTNYGYTF.

This clonotype was counted many times. The rearrangement uses TRBV14 and TRBJ1-6; D not resolved. V was pared by 1 base and J by 14 bases, with 12 bases between. The CDR3 is 13 amino acids. Germline-derived CDR1 and CDR2 are SGHDN and FVKESK. This chain's CDR3 is CASSQAPQWSLHF. The CDR3 region has the DNA TGTGCCAGCAGCCAAGCCCCACAGTGGTCCCTCCACTTT.

This clonotype came up a few times. V and J are TRBV19 and TRBJ2-2; D is possibly TRBD2 (5 bases). Germline lookup yields CDR1 LNHDA and CDR2 SQIVND (reference sequence). The CDR3 runs to 16 residues. V lost 3 bases, J lost 4 bases, and 15 bases lay in between. The CDR3 DNA is TGTGCCAGTAGTATTCCCCCTCCTAGCTTCACCGGGGAGCTGTTTTTT. Residues: CASSIPPPSFTGELFF.

CDR3 sequence reads: CASSSGSDGPSQETQYF. The CDR3 DNA reads TGTGCCAGCAGTTCAGGCAGCGACGGTCCCTCCCAAGAGACCCAGTACTTC. This sequence joins TRBV27 and TRBJ2-5; no clear D gene. The CDR3 consists of 17 residues. Germline lookup yields CDR1 MNHEY and CDR2 SMNVEV (reference sequence). V was pared by 4 bases and J by 1 base, with 19 bases between.

The chain uses TRBV2 and TRBJ2-2; possible D gene TRBD2, 5 bases. The CDR3 has 13 residues. The V end was cut by 7 bases, the J end by 3 bases, with 9 bases between. Per germline, CDR1 SNHLY and CDR2 FYNNEI. The CDR3 reads CASNGLDTGELFF. DNA of the CDR3: TGTGCCAGCAACGGACTGGACACCGGGGAGCTGTTTTTT.

This clonotype was observed at least ten times. V and J are TRBV29-1 and TRBJ1-4, with 7 bases identical to TRBD1. Losses at the gene ends were 6 bases for V and 7 bases for J; bases not matched to a gene: 11. Germline V gene sequence: CDR1 SQVTM, CDR2 ANQGSEA. The CDR3 has 14 amino acids. The CDR3 region is CSVLPTGLGEKLFF. The CDR3 coding sequence is TGCAGCGTCCTCCCGACAGGGTTGGGTGAAAAACTGTTTTTT.

Only a few counts were recorded for this clonotype. This chain uses TRBV6-6 with TRBJ2-1; D remains ambiguous. Germline-derived CDR1 and CDR2 are MNHNY and SVGAGI (reference sequence). V dropped 4 bases and J dropped 8 bases, with 6 bases sitting between them. CDR3 length: 11 amino acids. The CDR3: CASSFGDEQFF. CDR3 bases: TGTGCCAGCAGTTTTGGGGATGAGCAGTTCTTC.

This clonotype was counted between two and nine times. The chain combines TRBV5-6 with TRBJ1-5; a weak D match, TRBD1 (6 bases). Deletions cut 4 bases from V and 2 bases from J, with 13 bases between. CDR3 size: 15 residues. Germline lookup yields CDR1 SGHDT and CDR2 YYEEEE. The CDR3 nucleotides are TGTGCCAGCAGCGAAGGGGGTGAGGGCAATCAGCCCCAGCATTTT. Translated, it gives CASSEGGEGNQPQHF.

The chain recombines TRBV2 with TRBJ2-5, with unresolved D. The CDR3 covers 13 residues. Trimming cost V 1 base and J 4 bases, with 7 bases left between them. Germline V gene sequence: CDR1 SNHLY, CDR2 FYNNEI. The CDR3 coding sequence is TGTGCCAGCAGTGAAGGGTTGGGAGAGACCCAGTACTTC. Its protein is CASSEGLGETQYF. Filled out from reference TRBV2 and TRBJ2-5, the complete variable domain reads EPEVTQTPSHQVTQMGQEVILRCVPISNHLYFYWYRQILGQKVEFLVSFYNNEISEKSEIFDDQFSVERPDGSNFTLKIRSTKLEDSAMYFCASSEGLGETQYFGPGTRLLVL.

This clonotype was counted many times. The chain recombines TRBV6-9 with TRBJ2-3; 8 bases align to TRBD1. The CDR3 loop spans 15 amino acids. The V gene's germline CDR1 is MNHGY and CDR2 SVAAGI. The V and J ends lost 6 bases and 3 bases, in that order; junction bases with no gene match: 8. The CDR3 region has the DNA TGTGCCAGCAGAGCCCAGGGGGCAGGAACAGATACGCAGTATTTT. Protein sequence: CASRAQGAGTDTQYF.

This clonotype was seen many times. The chain links TRBV27 to TRBJ1-5; D perhaps matches TRBD1 (5 bases). The CDR3 runs to 16 residues. Trimming removed 0 bases at V and 4 bases at J, with 13 bases between. CDR1 is MNHEY, CDR2 SMNVEV, per germline (reference sequence). CDR3 in DNA: TGTGCCAGCAGTTTATCTGGGGACGGTCAAAATCAGCCCCAGCATTTT. Its translation: CASSLSGDGQNQPQHF.

This clonotype has a handful of counts. The J gene is TRBJ1-1, the V gene TRBV7-9; 10 bases agree with TRBD1. Germline V gene data show CDR1 as SEHNR and CDR2 as FQNEAQ (reference sequence). The length of the CDR3 is 18 residues. Unmatched junction bases numbered 12, after V lost 5 bases and J lost 0 bases. In DNA form, the CDR3 reads TGTGCCAGCAGCAGCCCTGGACAGGGGGTAAATTTGAACACTGAAGCTTTCTTT. It specifies CASSSPGQGVNLNTEAFF.

The sample holds a few counts of this clonotype. The chain is built from TRBV4-1 and TRBJ2-2; the D is unclear. Germline CDR1 MGHRA, CDR2 YSYEKL. The length of the CDR3 is 14 residues. Trimming stripped 3 bases from V and 1 base from J, with 6 bases between. The CDR3, as DNA: TGCGCCAGCAGCCAGAGGTTGAACACCGGGGAGCTGTTTTTT. Protein product: CASSQRLNTGELFF.

The chain carries TRBV7-2 and TRBJ2-1, with unresolved D. The germline CDR1 and CDR2 sequences are SGHTA and FQGNSA. The CDR3 spans 12 residues. Trimming pared 1 base from V and 6 bases from J, leaving 4 bases between. The CDR3 loop reads CASSLVFNEQFF. As DNA, the CDR3 is TGTGCCAGCAGCTTAGTATTCAATGAGCAGTTCTTC.